Included here is one T cell receptor beta chain sequence, with context. This specimen comes from a study of cytomegalovirus exposure and HLA in healthy donors. Amplification used 60 Vbeta primers and 13 Jbeta primers. TCRdb's copy holds only in-frame clones and misses some; the assay was immunoSEQ multiplex PCR. This sample yields about 140,000 clones, of which approximately 80% are seen a single time; approximately 4% belongs to the top ten. Germline V gene data show CDR1 as SGHNT and CDR2 as YYREEE (reference sequence). This CDR3 is built from 15 residues. V was trimmed by 3 bases and J by 3 bases, leaving 12 bases between them.

The chain employs TRBV5-4 and TRBJ1-4, with D maybe TRBD1 (6 bases). The specimen sequenced was PBMCs. This receptor was identified in a woman in her thirties or forties in good health and CMV-seropositive. The CDR3 loop is CASSSETGPNEKLFF. The CDR3, as DNA: TGTGCCAGCAGCTCCGAGACAGGACCTAATGAAAAACTGTTTTTT.